This record covers a single T cell receptor (beta chain). Between the trimmed V and J ends, which lost 5 bases and 9 bases, there was a span of 11 bases. Germline V gene lookup returns CDR1 DFQATT and CDR2 SNEGSKA (reference sequence). The CDR3 is 12 residues long. Thyroid surgery was performed in patients who had received no treatment beforehand. These data are taken from a study of metastatic and nonmetastatic thyroid tumors. TCRdb reprocessed the PCR reads using MiXCR. The sample has some 86,000 clones, around 13% seen once; the top ten hold around 10%. Sequencing input: tumor tissue. The V call is TRBV20-1, the J call TRBJ1-6, with a weak D call TRBD1 (5 bases). The clonotype originates from a female donor with papillary thyroid cancer or a benign thyroid nodule (not recorded which). Some clones in this sample may be carry-over from other donors' samples. The CDR3 reads CSAGEGASPLHF. In DNA, the CDR3 is TGCAGTGCTGGGGAAGGGGCTTCACCCCTCCACTTT.